Below, 4 T cell receptor beta chains from the same sample are listed, as sequenced in a study of blood T cells in healthy people across ages. PCR was performed a second time for roughly 7 to 11 cycles using a sample-barcoded 5' primer and a J-beta primer mix. TCRdb processed the 5' RACE reads anew with MiXCR; each CDR3 protein has one entry. Of about 1.8 million distinct CDR3 sequences listed, around 48% are singletons. Sequencing used blood. The source of these receptors is a woman in her 40s in good health.

This CDR3 reads CASRMETEAFF. In nucleotides, the CDR3 is TGTGCCAGCCGAATGGAGACTGAAGCTTTCTTT. The rearrangement links TRBV6-6 to TRBJ1-1; D is unclear. The V gene's germline CDR1 is MNHNY and CDR2 SVGAGI (reference sequence). CDR3 length: 11 amino acids. The V end lost 8 bases, the J end lost 5 bases, and 9 bases lay between the germline ends.

This clonotype was seen only a few times. V gene TRBV6-6 combines with J gene TRBJ1-4; D may be TRBD1 (6 bases). V was clipped by 7 bases and J by 7 bases, with 16 bases between them. Germline CDR1 MNHNY, CDR2 SVGAGI (reference sequence). The CDR3 runs 14 residues. CDR3 loop: CASTLLGQSEKLFF. CDR3 DNA: TGTGCCAGCACCCTGCTAGGACAGAGTGAAAAACTGTTTTTT.

CDR3 DNA sequence: TGTGCCAGCAGCCAGGGGACTTTAGGCAATCAGCCCCAGCATTTT. Translation: CASSQGTLGNQPQHF. This chain links TRBV7-2 with TRBJ1-5; tentative D call: TRBD1 (6 bases). Germline V gene sequence: CDR1 SGHTA, CDR2 FQGNSA. Trimming took 5 bases from V and 2 from J, leaving 13 bases between them. The CDR3 is 15 amino acids.

This clonotype has just a few counts. DNA of the CDR3: TGTGCCAGCAGCTTATCTCCGGGTTTCTTT. This codes for CASSLSPGFF. The chain combines TRBV12-3 or TRBV12-4 with TRBJ1-1; no clear D. This CDR3 is 10 amino acids long. The V end lost 6 bases, the J end lost 13 bases, and 12 bases lay between the germline ends.